This T cell receptor beta chain was observed in a study of cytomegalovirus exposure and HLA in healthy donors. Study results and limitations: In vitro assays verified that three CMV-associated chains recognized CMV antigens specifically. Usually a TCR sequence was rare, but some public TCRs were found in many donors.

The data were produced by immunoSEQ multiplex PCR, yet TCRdb's version contains in-frame clones alone and is incomplete. The table records under 200,000 clones, under 90% of them present only once. As regards this clone: Its antigen is still unknown.

V was clipped by 8 bases and J by 3 bases; unmatched bases: 13. CDR3 length: 18 amino acids. Germline loops: CDR1 SNHLY, CDR2 FYNNEI. The chain joins TRBV2 to TRBJ2-1; 13 bases agree with TRBD2. The TCR was taken from a woman between 18 and 30 years old in good health and CMV-seropositive. Input material: PBMCs. The CDR3 DNA reads TGTGCCAGCCTGGGACTAGCGGGACCAGCCTGGGACTACAATGAGCAGTTCTTC. Its translation: CASLGLAGPAWDYNEQFF.